The 17 T cell receptor beta chains below all came from one sample that was sequenced in a study of T cell responses to AZD1222 COVID-19 vaccine. Clones were sequenced by immunoSEQ multiplex PCR, and TCRdb holds only the in-frame ones, with some missing. The repertoire holds 100,000 to 150,000 clones, with 70% to 90% as singletons. The sequencing here drew on peripheral blood, taken on day 0 of AZD1222 vaccination. All receptors derive from an adult in good health.

The CDR3 nucleotides read TGTGCCAGCAGTACACAGGGCTCTAGGGGCACTGAAGCTTTCTTT. Its protein is CASSTQGSRGTEAFF. The V call is TRBV6-2 or TRBV6-3, the J call TRBJ1-1; a possible D gene is TRBD1 (6 bases). The CDR3 length is 15 residues. The V end lost 5 bases, the J end lost 4 bases, and 17 bases lay between the germline ends. The V gene's germline CDR1 is MNHEY and CDR2 SVGEGT.

J is TRBJ1-6 and V is TRBV7-2; a possible D gene is TRBD1 (5 bases). The CDR3 spans 14 residues. Germline CDR1 is SGHTA and CDR2 is FQGNSA. Trimming left V 2 bases short and J 9 bases short, with 11 bases between. CDR3 in amino acids: CASSLTPGGSPLHF. CDR3 DNA sequence: TGTGCCAGCAGCTTAACTCCCGGGGGTTCACCCCTCCACTTT.

J is TRBJ2-2 and V is TRBV28; a weak D match, TRBD1 (5 bases). The CDR3 runs to 17 residues. Germline CDR1 reads MDHEN; CDR2 reads SYDVKM. V was trimmed by 8 bases and J by 9 bases, leaving 28 bases between them. CDR3 nucleotide sequence: TGTGCCAGCTTCCCTCCAAGGGGCCTTAGTCGTAGCCGGGAGCTGTTTTTT. Residues: CASFPPRGLSRSRELFF.

The genes are TRBV5-1 and TRBJ2-2; D uncertain. Germline V gene sequence: CDR1 SGHRS, CDR2 YFSETQ. V lost 0 bases and J 6 bases, leaving 9 bases between the germline ends. The CDR3 contains 14 residues. The CDR3 DNA follows: TGCGCCAGCAGCTTGGAGGGCCGGGCCGGGGAGCTGTTTTTT. Encoded protein: CASSLEGRAGELFF.

This clone has just a few counts. This chain uses TRBV28 with TRBJ1-2; D remains unclear. Deletions cut 4 bases from V and 8 bases from J, with 8 bases between. CDR1 and CDR2 from the germline V gene are MDHEN and SYDVKM. This CDR3 region has 11 residues. CDR3 protein: CASSYLRGYTF. DNA for the CDR3: TGTGCCAGCAGTTACCTCAGGGGCTACACCTTC.

CDR3 protein: CASSLGGLLNYGYTF. The DNA for the CDR3 is TGTGCCAGCAGCTTGGGGGGACTCCTCAACTATGGCTACACCTTC. The V and J genes are TRBV5-6 and TRBJ1-2; tentatively, D is TRBD1 (5 bases). V gave up 0 bases and J gave up 2 bases, with 11 bases separating them. From germline, CDR1 is SGHDT and CDR2 YYEEEE. The CDR3 length is 15 residues.

This clone was observed a few times. The chain carries TRBV6-5 and TRBJ1-2; 7 nucleotides match TRBD1. V was clipped by 7 bases and J by 7 bases; unmatched bases: 6. Germline V gene data show CDR1 as MNHEY and CDR2 as SVGAGI. The CDR3 runs to 12 residues. DNA of the CDR3: TGTGCCAGCAAATTCGACAGGGCTGGCTACACCTTC. It yields the protein CASKFDRAGYTF.

This clone was seen a single time. V is TRBV4-3 and J is TRBJ2-3; 8 bases fit TRBD1. Looked up from germline, CDR1 is LGHNA and CDR2 is YSLEER. V lost 2 bases and J lost 1; bases outside the gene matches: 2. The CDR3 is made up of 15 amino acids. CDR3: CASSQSGQGTDTQYF. CDR3 nucleotides: TGCGCCAGCAGCCAATCGGGACAGGGCACAGATACGCAGTATTTT.

In nucleotides, the CDR3 is TGTGCCAGCAGCCGACAGGGGAAGGATGAAAAACTGTTTTTT. It translates to CASSRQGKDEKLFF. The chain links TRBV6-5 to TRBJ1-4, with 8 positions matching TRBD1. Germline CDR1 is MNHEY and CDR2 is SVGAGI. The CDR3 is 14 residues long. Trimming cost V 6 bases and J 6 bases; bases outside gene matches: 6.

J is TRBJ1-1 and V is TRBV7-3; D is ambiguous. This CDR3 is built from 13 residues. V was clipped by 6 bases and J by 5 bases, with 13 bases between them. The germline CDR1 and CDR2 sequences are SGHTA and FQGTGA. The CDR3 nucleotides read TGTGCCAGCAGTTCTAACGCGCGGACTGAAGCTTTCTTT. Its protein is CASSSNARTEAFF. Full variable domain (remainder filled in from reference TRBV7-3 and TRBJ1-1): GAGVSQTPSNKVTEKGKYVELRCDPISGHTALYWYRQSLGQGPEFLIYFQGTGAADDSGLPNDRFFAVRPEGSVSTLKIQRTERGDSAVYLCASSSNARTEAFFGQGTRLTVV.

This clone appeared a few times. The rearrangement joins TRBV7-9 to TRBJ2-7; no definite D call. This CDR3 region has 14 residues. The V gene lost 2 bases and the J gene lost 7 bases, with 15 bases spanning the gap. The germline V gene encodes CDR1 SEHNR and CDR2 FQNEAQ (reference sequence). The CDR3 DNA sequence: TGTGCCAGCAGCTTACTCACCGGGTCAGAGGAGCAGTACTTC. Its translation is CASSLLTGSEEQYF. Complete variable domain (other parts from reference TRBV7-9 and TRBJ2-7): DTGVSQNPRHKITKRGQNVTFRCDPISEHNRLYWYRQTLGQGPEFLTYFQNEAQLEKSRLLSDRFSAERPKGSFSTLEIQRTEQGDSAMYLCASSLLTGSEEQYFGPGTRLTVT.

The rearrangement uses TRBV18 and TRBJ1-1, with 9 bases identical to TRBD1. The junction had 4 bases not matched to a gene; V was cut back by 2 bases and J by 9 bases. There are 13 residues in the CDR3. CDR1 KGHSH and CDR2 LQKENI come from the germline V gene. CDR3 region: CASSPEQGAQAFF. The CDR3 DNA reads as TGTGCCAGCTCACCAGAACAGGGGGCCCAAGCTTTCTTT.

The chain uses TRBV7-8 and TRBJ2-5; no clear D gene. The CDR3 runs 11 residues. Trimming took off 3 bases at V and 5 bases at J, with 4 bases between the two ends. Germline loops: CDR1 SGHVS, CDR2 FQNEAQ. Here the CDR3 DNA reads TGTGCCAGCAGCTTCGGGGAGACCCAGTACTTC. Protein sequence: CASSFGETQYF.

The rearrangement uses TRBV4-3 and TRBJ2-7; D not certain. The V and J ends lost 8 bases and 2 bases respectively, with 16 bases between them. Germline CDR1 and CDR2: LGHNA and YSLEER. The CDR3 extends over 14 amino acids. CDR3 nucleotides: TGCGCCAGCCGCATTACGGTCTACACCTACGAGCAGTACTTC. It yields the protein CASRITVYTYEQYF.

This clone was detected a few times. The chain joins TRBV28 to TRBJ2-7, with D uncertain. The CDR3 spans 15 residues. Germline V CDR1 and CDR2: MDHEN, SYDVKM. The V and J ends lost 2 bases and 3 bases respectively, with 14 bases between them. The CDR3 protein is CASSLQAEYRYEQYF. The CDR3 DNA follows: TGTGCCAGCAGTTTACAGGCAGAATACCGCTACGAGCAGTACTTC. Full variable domain (rest looked up from reference TRBV28 and TRBJ2-7): DVKVTQSSRYLVKRTGEKVFLECVQDMDHENMFWYRQDPGLGLRLIYFSYDVKMKEKGDIPEGYSVSREKKERFSLILESASTNQTSMYLCASSLQAEYRYEQYFGPGTRLTVT.

This chain links TRBV11-2 with TRBJ2-1; 7 bases line up with TRBD1. J lost 7 bases, V lost 4 bases, and 10 bases had no gene match. The CDR3 spans 15 residues. Germline CDR1 reads SGHAT; CDR2 reads FQNNGV. CDR3 sequence: CASSSYLTGSNEQFF. In nucleotides, the CDR3 is TGTGCCAGCAGCTCCTACCTGACAGGGAGTAATGAGCAGTTCTTC.

V usage is TRBV7-8 and J usage is TRBJ1-5, with 8 nucleotides matching TRBD1. This CDR3 has 17 amino acids. The germline CDR1 and CDR2 sequences are SGHVS and FQNEAQ. Unmatched junction bases numbered 5, after V lost 1 base and J lost 0 bases. The CDR3, as DNA: TGTGCCAGCAGCTTAGGATACAGGGGGACTAGCAATCAGCCCCAGCATTTT. Translation gives CASSLGYRGTSNQPQHF.